This T cell receptor (beta chain) was sequenced during a study of T cells in tumors after PD-1 blockade. About the study: Daily vismodegib 150 mg continued in a subset of anti-PD-1-treated patients.

V lost 5 bases and J lost 2, with 9 bases in between. The germline CDR1 and CDR2 sequences are MNHNS and SASEGT. This CDR3 is 14 amino acids long. The method was immunoSEQ multiplex PCR; TCRdb's version includes in-frame clones alone and lacks a portion of them. The sample yields roughly 25,000 clones, roughly 82% seen once. The receptor was isolated from a human donor with basal cell carcinoma. The sequences come from PBMCs, collected after anti-PD-1 treatment. The chain employs TRBV6-1 and TRBJ1-4, with D uncertain. The CDR3, as DNA: TGTGCCAGCAGTTCCCCCAACACTAATGAAAAACTGTTTTTT. Translated: CASSSPNTNEKLFF.